This TCR beta chain was retrieved from a study of T-cell memory formation after mild COVID-19. CDR1 is LNHDA and CDR2 is SQIVND in the germline V gene (reference sequence). V shed 5 bases and J shed 3 bases, with 19 bases lying between them. The CDR3 totals 16 residues. TCRdb reanalysed the 5' RACE reads using MiXCR and keeps one entry per CDR3 protein. The sample lists 180,000 or so distinct CDR3 sequences; around a tenth were seen once. The rearrangement joins TRBV19 to TRBJ1-2; D possibly corresponds to TRBD1 (6 bases). This clonotype was sampled from a man younger than 35 who had mild COVID-19 (a few samples of this study predate the infection). Cell type and time point are not known. Sequences were obtained from PBMCs or a T cell subset sorted from them (not recorded which). The CDR3: CASSEVWDITYYGYTF. In DNA form, the CDR3 reads TGTGCCAGTAGTGAGGTTTGGGACATAACCTACTATGGCTACACCTTC.